This section outlines one T cell receptor beta chain sequence together with its context. The source of the sample is a study of blood T cell repertoires in COVID-19. Data came from immunoSEQ multiplex PCR; TCRdb stores just in-frame clones and leaves some out. The sample holds around 420,000 clones; 88% are singletons and the top ten take around 2.1%. V was pared by 0 bases and J by 1 base, with 11 bases between. The CDR3 loop spans 16 amino acids. CDR1 is LNHNV and CDR2 is YYDKDF in the germline V gene (reference sequence). This chain links TRBV15 with TRBJ2-3; possibly TRBD1 for D (5 bases). The source is a woman aged 40 to 55 with acute COVID-19. Sequencing was carried out using PBMCs or T cells enriched from blood (not recorded which). CDR3 region: CATSRDFVGGTDTQYF. The CDR3 bases are TGTGCCACCAGCAGAGACTTTGTAGGGGGCACAGATACGCAGTATTTT.